This T cell receptor beta chain stems from a study of blood T cell repertoires in COVID-19. At the level of the study: The cDNA or gDNA used as material had been derived from T cells, B-cell-depleted T cells, or PBMCs.

The CDR3 extends over 13 amino acids. Trimming removed 0 bases at V and 4 bases at J, with 6 bases between. CDR1 SGDLS and CDR2 YYNGEE come from the germline V gene. In the original workflow: By means of reference gene primer amplification, nucleated cell counts were estimated. The table came from immunoSEQ multiplex PCR; TCRdb's copy has only in-frame clones and leaves some out. V and J calls and clone size are copied from that table; D and trimming were computed from the DNA. The sample has 180,000 or so clones, 76% seen once. Sequencing was done on a sample of peripheral blood. The source of this sequence is a woman aged 50 to 60 with active or convalescent COVID-19. The chain combines TRBV9 with TRBJ2-3, with D hard to call. CDR3 sequence (DNA): TGTGCCAGCAGCGTAGTGAGCGCAGATACGCAGTATTTT. This translates into CASSVVSADTQYF.